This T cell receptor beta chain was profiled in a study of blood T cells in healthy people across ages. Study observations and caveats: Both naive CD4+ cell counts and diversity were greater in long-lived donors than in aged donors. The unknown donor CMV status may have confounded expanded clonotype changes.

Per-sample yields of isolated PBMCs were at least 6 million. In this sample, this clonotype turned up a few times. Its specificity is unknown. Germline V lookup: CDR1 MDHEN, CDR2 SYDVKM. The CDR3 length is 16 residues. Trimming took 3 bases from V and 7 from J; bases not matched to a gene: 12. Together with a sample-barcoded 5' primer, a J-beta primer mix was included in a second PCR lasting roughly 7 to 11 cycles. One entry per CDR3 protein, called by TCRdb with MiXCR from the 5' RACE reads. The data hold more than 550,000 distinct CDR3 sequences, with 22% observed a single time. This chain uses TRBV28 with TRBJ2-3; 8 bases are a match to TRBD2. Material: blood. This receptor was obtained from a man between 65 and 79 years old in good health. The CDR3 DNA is TGTGCCAGCAGTTTGGAAGGAGCGGGGGCCGGGAATACGCAGTATTTT. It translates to CASSLEGAGAGNTQYF. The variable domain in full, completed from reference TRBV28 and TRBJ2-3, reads DVKVTQSSRYLVKRTGEKVFLECVQDMDHENMFWYRQDPGLGLRLIYFSYDVKMKEKGDIPEGYSVSREKKERFSLILESASTNQTSMYLCASSLEGAGAGNTQYFGPGTRLTVL.